This T cell receptor (beta chain) was found in a study of shared clonotypes between healthy human individuals. Study background: CD4 naive and CD4 memory each took three plates per donor, while CD8 naive took two and CD8 memory one.

Per the germline V gene, CDR1 is MNHNS and CDR2 is SASEGT. This CDR3 comprises 14 residues. V was cut by 2 bases and J by 1 base, with 8 bases left in between. Data came from immunoSEQ multiplex PCR; TCRdb stores just in-frame clones and leaves some out. The sample includes over a million clones, about 98.5% seen only once; the top ten take around 0.33%. The chain joins TRBV6-1 to TRBJ2-5, with no clear D. This receptor was obtained from a man under 40 in good health. Sequenced: naive CD4+ T cells sorted from blood. The subset was: CD45RA+ positively selected. The CDR3 spells CASSERAAQETQYF. DNA of the CDR3: TGTGCCAGCAGTGAAAGGGCAGCCCAAGAGACCCAGTACTTC.